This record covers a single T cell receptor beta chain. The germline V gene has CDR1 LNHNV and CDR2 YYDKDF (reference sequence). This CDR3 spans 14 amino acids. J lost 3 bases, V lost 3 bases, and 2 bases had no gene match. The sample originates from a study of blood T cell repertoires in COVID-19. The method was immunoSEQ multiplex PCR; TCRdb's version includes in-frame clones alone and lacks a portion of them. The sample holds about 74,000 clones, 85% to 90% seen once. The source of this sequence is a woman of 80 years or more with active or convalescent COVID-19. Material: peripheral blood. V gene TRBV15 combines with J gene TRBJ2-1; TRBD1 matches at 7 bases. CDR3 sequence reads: CATSRTGFYNEQFF. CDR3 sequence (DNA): TGTGCCACCAGCAGGACAGGGTTCTACAATGAGCAGTTCTTC. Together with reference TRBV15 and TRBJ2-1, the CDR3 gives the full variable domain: DAMVIQNPRYQVTQFGKPVTLSCSQTLNHNVMYWYQQKSSQAPKLLFHYYDKDFNNEADTPDNFQSRRPNTSFCFLDIRSPGLGDTAMYLCATSRTGFYNEQFFGPGTRLTVL.